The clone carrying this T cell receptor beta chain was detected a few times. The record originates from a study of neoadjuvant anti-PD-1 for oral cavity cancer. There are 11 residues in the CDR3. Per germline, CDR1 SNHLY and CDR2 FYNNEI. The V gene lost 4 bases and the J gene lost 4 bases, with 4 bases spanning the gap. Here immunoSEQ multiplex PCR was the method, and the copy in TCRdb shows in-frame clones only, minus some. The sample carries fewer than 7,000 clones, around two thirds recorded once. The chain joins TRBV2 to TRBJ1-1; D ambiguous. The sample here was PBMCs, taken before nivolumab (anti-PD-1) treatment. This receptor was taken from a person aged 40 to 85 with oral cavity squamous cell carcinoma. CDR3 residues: CASSGGTEAFF. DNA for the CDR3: TGTGCCAGCAGTGGTGGCACTGAAGCTTTCTTT.